This T cell receptor beta chain was identified in a study of T cells in Graves' hyperthyroidism and ophthalmopathy. Background on the study: The initial diagnosis was the point when peripheral blood was collected, ahead of any treatment. Points from the study as a whole: The model made its ophthalmopathy prediction, and onset followed a median about 5.9 months later.

Amplification yielded TCR beta CDR3 regions, with RNA transcripts as the source. A set of HTBI primers served as the primers for a first-round RT-PCR of the TCR CDR3. Each CDR3 protein is one row after TCRdb ran MiXCR on the multiplex PCR reads. Among about 520,000 distinct CDR3 sequences listed, around 24% were seen once. There are many counts of this clonotype. What it binds is not known. Trimming removed 3 bases at V and 5 bases at J, with 14 bases between. Germline loops: CDR1 MNHEY, CDR2 SMNVEV (reference sequence). The CDR3 has 15 residues. Input material: blood. V gene TRBV27 combines with J gene TRBJ1-5; D not certain. The source of this sequence is a woman aged 25 to 39 with Graves' ophthalmopathy. CDR3 sequence reads: CASSFVASIYQPQHF. CDR3 bases: TGTGCCAGCAGTTTCGTGGCATCGATCTATCAGCCCCAGCATTTT.